The 4 T cell receptor beta chains reported below all come from one sample, sequenced in a study of OX40 agonist ivuxolimab in advanced cancers. Generated by immunoSEQ multiplex PCR, the TCRdb table keeps only in-frame clones and is missing some. The repertoire holds 55,000 to 60,000 clones, with about four fifths as singletons. Sequenced here: CD4+ or CD8+ T cells sorted from blood, sampled in a trial of the OX40 agonist ivuxolimab. These TCRs come from an adult with an advanced solid tumor such as melanoma, head and neck, liver or kidney cancer.

The V gene is TRBV28, the J gene TRBJ1-5, with a tentative D call TRBD1 (6 bases). Trimming shortened V by 3 bases and J by 8 bases, and 11 bases separated the two germline ends. Per germline, CDR1 MDHEN and CDR2 SYDVKM. The CDR3 consists of 13 residues. The chain's CDR3 is CASSFRDTEPQHF. The CDR3 nucleotides are TGTGCCAGCAGTTTCCGGGACACAGAGCCCCAGCATTTT.

This clone was recorded a few times. V gene TRBV4-1 combines with J gene TRBJ1-1; D not certain. Germline V gene sequence: CDR1 MGHRA, CDR2 YSYEKL. The CDR3 extends over 14 amino acids. Trimming removed 1 base at V and 2 bases at J, with 8 bases between. The CDR3 DNA follows: TGCGCCAGCAGCCAAGGCCCAACAAACACTGAAGCTTTCTTT. Translation: CASSQGPTNTEAFF.

The chain couples TRBV5-6 to TRBJ1-5, with TRBD1 matching 8 bases. V lost 0 bases, J lost 6 bases, and 2 bases stayed unmatched. The CDR3 runs to 14 residues. CDR1 and CDR2 (germline): SGHDT, YYEEEE. The CDR3 sequence: CASSLGTGPQPQHF. The CDR3 DNA is TGTGCCAGCAGCTTGGGGACAGGGCCTCAGCCCCAGCATTTT.

V gene TRBV6-5 combines with J gene TRBJ2-7, with 12 nucleotides matching TRBD2. The CDR3 loop spans 15 amino acids. Germline trimming cut 11 bases from V and 5 bases from J; bases unmatched to any gene: 13. In germline, CDR1 is MNHEY, CDR2 SVGAGI. The CDR3 loop reads CAAPKGLAGPHEQYF. DNA of the CDR3: TGTGCCGCGCCCAAAGGACTAGCGGGACCCCACGAGCAGTACTTC.